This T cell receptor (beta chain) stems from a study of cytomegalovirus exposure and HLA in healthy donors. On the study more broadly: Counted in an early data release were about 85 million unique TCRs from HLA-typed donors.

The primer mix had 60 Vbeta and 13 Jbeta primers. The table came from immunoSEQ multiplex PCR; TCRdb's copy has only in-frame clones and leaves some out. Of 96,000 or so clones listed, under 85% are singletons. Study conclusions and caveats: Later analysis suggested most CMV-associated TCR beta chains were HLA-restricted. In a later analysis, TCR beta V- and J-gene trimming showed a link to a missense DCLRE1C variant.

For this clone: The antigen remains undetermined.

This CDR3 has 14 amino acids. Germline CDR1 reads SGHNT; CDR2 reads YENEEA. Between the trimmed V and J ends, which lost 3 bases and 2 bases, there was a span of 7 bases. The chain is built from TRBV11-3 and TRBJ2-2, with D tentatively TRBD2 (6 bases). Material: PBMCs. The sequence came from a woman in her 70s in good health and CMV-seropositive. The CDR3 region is CASSFGGNTGELFF. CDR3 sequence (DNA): TGTGCCAGCAGCTTCGGGGGAAACACCGGGGAGCTGTTTTTT.